These 2 T cell receptor beta chains were sequenced from one sample in a study of blood T cell repertoires in COVID-19. Here immunoSEQ multiplex PCR was the method, and the copy in TCRdb shows in-frame clones only, minus some. The sample includes approximately 69,000 clones, 70% to 90% seen only once; the top ten take roughly 29%. Source material: peripheral blood. Receptor source: a man aged 45-65 years with acute or convalescent COVID-19.

This chain connects TRBV5-1 to TRBJ2-5, with 7 bases matching TRBD1. Trimming removed 5 bases from V and 5 bases from J; junction bases left unmatched: 3. The CDR3 runs 12 residues. CDR1 and CDR2 from the germline V gene are SGHRS and YFSETQ. The CDR3 bases are TGCGCCAGCAGTAGACAGGGCGAGACCCAGTACTTC. This translates into CASSRQGETQYF.

The gene calls are TRBV7-9 and TRBJ2-7; 7 nucleotides align to TRBD2. This CDR3 comprises 16 residues. V shed 0 bases and J 2 bases; nucleotides not matched to a gene: 7. Germline-derived CDR1 and CDR2 are SEHNR and FQNEAQ (reference sequence). CDR3 residues: CASSLARTSDTYEQYF. The CDR3 nucleotides read TGTGCCAGCAGCTTAGCAAGAACTAGCGACACCTACGAGCAGTACTTC.